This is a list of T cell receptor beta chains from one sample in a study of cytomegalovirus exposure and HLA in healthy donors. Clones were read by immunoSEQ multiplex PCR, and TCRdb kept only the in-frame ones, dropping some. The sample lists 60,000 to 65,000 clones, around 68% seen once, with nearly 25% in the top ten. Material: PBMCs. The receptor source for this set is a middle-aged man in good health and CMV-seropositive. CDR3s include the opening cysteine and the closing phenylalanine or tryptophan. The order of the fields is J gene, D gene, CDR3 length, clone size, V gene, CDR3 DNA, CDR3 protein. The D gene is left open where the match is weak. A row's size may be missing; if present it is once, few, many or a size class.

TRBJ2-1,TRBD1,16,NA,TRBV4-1,TGCGCCAGCAGCCAAGGCTGGGACAGGGAGTACAATGAGCAGTTCTTC,CASSQGWDREYNEQFF
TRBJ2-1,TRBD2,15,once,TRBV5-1,TGCGCCAGCAGCTTGGATAGCGGGAGGGGCAATGAGCAGTTCTTC,CASSLDSGRGNEQFF
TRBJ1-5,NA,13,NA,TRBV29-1,TGCAGCGTTGGACAGGATAGCAATCAGCCCCAGCATTTT,CSVGQDSNQPQHF
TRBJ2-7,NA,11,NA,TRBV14,TGTGCCAGCAGCACCGGGTCCGAGCAGTACTTC,CASSTGSEQYF
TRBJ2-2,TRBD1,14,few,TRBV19,TGTGCCAGTAGTGCGACAGGGATAGGCGGGGAGCTGTTTTTT,CASSATGIGGELFF
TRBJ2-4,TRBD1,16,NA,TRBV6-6,TGTGCCAGCAGTCCGGACAGGGTTTGGCCCAAAAACATTCAGTACTTC,CASSPDRVWPKNIQYF
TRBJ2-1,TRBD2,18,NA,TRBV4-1,TGCGCCAGCAGCCCACGGGGCACCGGGACTAGCGGGTACAATGAGCAGTTCTTC,CASSPRGTGTSGYNEQFF
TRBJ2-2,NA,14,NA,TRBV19,TGTGCCAGTAGGGCAGATCAATACACCGGGGAGCTGTTTTTT,CASRADQYTGELFF
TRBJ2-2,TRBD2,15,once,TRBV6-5,TGTGCCAGCAGTTTTAGCGGGGACGGCACCGGGGAGCTGTTTTTT,CASSFSGDGTGELFF
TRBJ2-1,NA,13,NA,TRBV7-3,TGTGCCAGCAGCTTGACAGGACTTGCGGAGCAGTTCTTC,CASSLTGLAEQFF
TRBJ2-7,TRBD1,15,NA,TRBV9,TGTGCCAGCAGCGAATCCGGGACAGGGCGCTACGAGCAGTACTTC,CASSESGTGRYEQYF